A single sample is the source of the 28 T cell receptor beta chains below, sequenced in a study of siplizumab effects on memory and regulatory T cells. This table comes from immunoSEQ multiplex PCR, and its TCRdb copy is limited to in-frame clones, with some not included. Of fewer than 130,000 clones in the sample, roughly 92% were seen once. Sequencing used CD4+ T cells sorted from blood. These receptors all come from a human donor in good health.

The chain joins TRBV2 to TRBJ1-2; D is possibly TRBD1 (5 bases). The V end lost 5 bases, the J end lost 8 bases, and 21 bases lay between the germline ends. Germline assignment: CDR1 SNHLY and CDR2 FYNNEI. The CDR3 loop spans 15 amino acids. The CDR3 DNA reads TGTGCCAGCAGTCCACAGGCACAGCCGACGGGGGGCTACACCTTC. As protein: CASSPQAQPTGGYTF.

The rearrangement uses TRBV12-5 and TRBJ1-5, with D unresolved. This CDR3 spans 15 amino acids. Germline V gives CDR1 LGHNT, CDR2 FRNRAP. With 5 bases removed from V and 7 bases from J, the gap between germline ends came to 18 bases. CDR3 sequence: CASGTPGLPIQPQHF. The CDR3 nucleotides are TGTGCTAGTGGTACCCCTGGGCTTCCCATCCAGCCCCAGCATTTT. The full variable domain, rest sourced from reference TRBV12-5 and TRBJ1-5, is DARVTQTPRHKVTEMGQEVTMRCQPILGHNTVFWYRQTMMQGLELLAYFRNRAPLDDSGMPKDRFSAEMPDATLATLKIQPSEPRDSAVYFCASGTPGLPIQPQHFGDGTRLSIL.

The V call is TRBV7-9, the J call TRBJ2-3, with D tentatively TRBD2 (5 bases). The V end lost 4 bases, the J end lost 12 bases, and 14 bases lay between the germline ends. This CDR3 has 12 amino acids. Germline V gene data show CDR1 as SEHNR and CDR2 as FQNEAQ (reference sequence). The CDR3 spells CASSSTLGSQYF. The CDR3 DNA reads TGTGCCAGCAGCTCGACACTAGGATCTCAGTATTTT.

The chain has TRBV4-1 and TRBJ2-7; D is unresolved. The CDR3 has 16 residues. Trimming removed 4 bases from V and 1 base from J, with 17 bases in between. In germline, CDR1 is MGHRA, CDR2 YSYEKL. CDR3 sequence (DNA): TGCGCCAGCAGCCGAGAGTCTATAATATCGTCCTACGAGCAGTACTTC. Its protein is CASSRESIISSYEQYF.

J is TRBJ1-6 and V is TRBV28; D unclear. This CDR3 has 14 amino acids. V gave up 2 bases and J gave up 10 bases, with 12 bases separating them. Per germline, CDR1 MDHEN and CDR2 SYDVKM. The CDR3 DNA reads TGTGCCAGCAGTTTAGATGTACGTTGGTCACCCCTCCACTTT. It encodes CASSLDVRWSPLHF.

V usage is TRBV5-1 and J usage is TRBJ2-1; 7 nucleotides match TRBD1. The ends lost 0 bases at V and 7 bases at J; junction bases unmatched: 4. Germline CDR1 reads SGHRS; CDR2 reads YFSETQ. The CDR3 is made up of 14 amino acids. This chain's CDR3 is CASSLEGALNEQFF. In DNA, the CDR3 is TGCGCCAGCAGCTTGGAGGGGGCATTGAATGAGCAGTTCTTC.

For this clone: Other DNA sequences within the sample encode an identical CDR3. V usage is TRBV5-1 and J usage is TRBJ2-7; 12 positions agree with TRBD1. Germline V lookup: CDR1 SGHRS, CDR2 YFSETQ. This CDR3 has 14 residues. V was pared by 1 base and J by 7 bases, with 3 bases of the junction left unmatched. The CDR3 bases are TGCGCCAGCAGCTTGTGGGACAGGGGGCGGGAGCAGTACTTC. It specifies CASSLWDRGREQYF.

CDR3 bases: TGTGCCAGCAGTTTACGCCCGAGCTCTGGAAACACCATATATTTT. The encoded protein is CASSLRPSSGNTIYF. V is TRBV28 and J is TRBJ1-3; D remains ambiguous. The CDR3 covers 15 residues. Per germline, CDR1 MDHEN and CDR2 SYDVKM. Trimming removed 2 bases from V and 0 bases from J, with 8 bases in between.

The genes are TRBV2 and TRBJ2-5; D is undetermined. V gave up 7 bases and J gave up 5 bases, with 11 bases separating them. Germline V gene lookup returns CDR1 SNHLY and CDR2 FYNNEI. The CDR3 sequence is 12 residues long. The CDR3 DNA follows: TGTGCCAGCAAGCTCGTGGGCGAGACCCAGTACTTC. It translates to CASKLVGETQYF.

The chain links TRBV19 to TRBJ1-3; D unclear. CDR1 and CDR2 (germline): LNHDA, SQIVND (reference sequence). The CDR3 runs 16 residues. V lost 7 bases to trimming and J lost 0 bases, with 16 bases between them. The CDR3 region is CASTSAGEISGNTIYF. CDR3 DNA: TGTGCCAGTACCTCCGCTGGGGAGATCTCTGGAAACACCATATATTTT.

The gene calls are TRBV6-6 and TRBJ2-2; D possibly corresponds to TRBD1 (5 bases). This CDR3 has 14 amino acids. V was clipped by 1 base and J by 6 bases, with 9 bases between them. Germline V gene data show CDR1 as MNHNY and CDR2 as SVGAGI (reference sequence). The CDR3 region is CASSYLQVSGELFF. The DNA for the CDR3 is TGTGCCAGCAGTTACTTACAGGTGTCCGGGGAGCTGTTTTTT.

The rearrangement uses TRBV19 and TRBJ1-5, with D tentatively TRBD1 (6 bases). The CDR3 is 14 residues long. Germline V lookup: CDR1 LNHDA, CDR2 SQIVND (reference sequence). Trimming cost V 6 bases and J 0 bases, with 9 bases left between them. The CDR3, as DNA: TGTGCCAGTAGAGGGGGGCTTAGCAATCAGCCCCAGCATTTT. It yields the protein CASRGGLSNQPQHF.

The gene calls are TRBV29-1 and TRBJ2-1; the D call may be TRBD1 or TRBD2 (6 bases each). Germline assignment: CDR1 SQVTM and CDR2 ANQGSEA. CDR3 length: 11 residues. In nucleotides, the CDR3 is TGCAGTGGGGGGCAGAACAATGAGCAGTTCTTC. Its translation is CSGGQNNEQFF.

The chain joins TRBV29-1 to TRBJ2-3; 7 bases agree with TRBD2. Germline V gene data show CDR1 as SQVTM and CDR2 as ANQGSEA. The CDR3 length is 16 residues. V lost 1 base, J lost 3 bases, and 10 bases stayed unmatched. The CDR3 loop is CSVEGLLAVRTDTQYF. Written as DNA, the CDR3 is TGCAGCGTTGAAGGTTTGCTAGCGGTTAGGACAGATACGCAGTATTTT.

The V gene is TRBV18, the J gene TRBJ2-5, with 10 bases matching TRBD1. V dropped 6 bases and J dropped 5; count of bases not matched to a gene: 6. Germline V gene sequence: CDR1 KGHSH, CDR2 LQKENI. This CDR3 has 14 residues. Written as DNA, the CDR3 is TGTGCCAGCTCCCACCGGGACAGGGGTGAGACCCAGTACTTC. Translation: CASSHRDRGETQYF.

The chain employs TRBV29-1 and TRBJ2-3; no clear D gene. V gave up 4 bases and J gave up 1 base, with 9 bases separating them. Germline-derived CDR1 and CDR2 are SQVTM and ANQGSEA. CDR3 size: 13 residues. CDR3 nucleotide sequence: TGCAGCGTTGCGGGTCGGGGCACAGATACGCAGTATTTT. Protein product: CSVAGRGTDTQYF.

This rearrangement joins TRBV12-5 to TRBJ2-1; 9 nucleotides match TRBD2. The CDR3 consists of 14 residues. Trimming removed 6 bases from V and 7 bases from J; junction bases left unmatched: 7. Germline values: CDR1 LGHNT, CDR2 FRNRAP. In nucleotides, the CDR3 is TGTGCTAGTGGGGCTAGCGGGGCTCATAATGAGCAGTTCTTC. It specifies CASGASGAHNEQFF. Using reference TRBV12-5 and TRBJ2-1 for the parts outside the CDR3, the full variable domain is DARVTQTPRHKVTEMGQEVTMRCQPILGHNTVFWYRQTMMQGLELLAYFRNRAPLDDSGMPKDRFSAEMPDATLATLKIQPSEPRDSAVYFCASGASGAHNEQFFGPGTRLTVL.

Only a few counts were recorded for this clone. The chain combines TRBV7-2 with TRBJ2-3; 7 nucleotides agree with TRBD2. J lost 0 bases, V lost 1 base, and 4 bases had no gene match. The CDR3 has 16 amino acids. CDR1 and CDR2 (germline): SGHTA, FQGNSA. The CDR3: CASSLGARGSTDTQYF. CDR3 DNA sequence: TGTGCCAGCAGCTTAGGGGCGCGGGGGAGCACAGATACGCAGTATTTT.

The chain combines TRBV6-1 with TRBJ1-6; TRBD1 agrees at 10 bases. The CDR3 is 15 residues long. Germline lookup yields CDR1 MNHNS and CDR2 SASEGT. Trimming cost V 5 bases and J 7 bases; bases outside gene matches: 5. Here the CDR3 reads CASSNGQGENSPLHF. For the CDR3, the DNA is TGTGCCAGCAGTAACGGACAGGGGGAGAATTCACCCCTCCACTTT.

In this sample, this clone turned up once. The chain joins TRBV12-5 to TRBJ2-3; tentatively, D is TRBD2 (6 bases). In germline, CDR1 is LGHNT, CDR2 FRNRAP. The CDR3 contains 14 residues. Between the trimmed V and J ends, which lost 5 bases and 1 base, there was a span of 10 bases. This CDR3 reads CASGPGEGTDTQYF. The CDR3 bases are TGTGCTAGTGGTCCCGGGGAGGGCACAGATACGCAGTATTTT.

The CDR3 region has the DNA TGTGCCAGTAGCCCTTGGGCCGGGACATGGGGAGACACTGAAGCTTTCTTT. It encodes CASSPWAGTWGDTEAFF. The chain couples TRBV19 to TRBJ1-1, with D possibly matching TRBD1 (6 bases). V lost 6 bases, J lost 3 bases, and 23 bases lay in between. The CDR3 totals 17 residues. Looked up from germline, CDR1 is LNHDA and CDR2 is SQIVND (reference sequence).

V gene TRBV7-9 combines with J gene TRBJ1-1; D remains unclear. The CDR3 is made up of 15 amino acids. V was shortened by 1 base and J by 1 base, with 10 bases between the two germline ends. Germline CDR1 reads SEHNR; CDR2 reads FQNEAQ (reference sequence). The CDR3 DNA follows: TGTGCCAGCAGCTTAGGTCGACACGAGAACACTGAAGCTTTCTTT. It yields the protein CASSLGRHENTEAFF.

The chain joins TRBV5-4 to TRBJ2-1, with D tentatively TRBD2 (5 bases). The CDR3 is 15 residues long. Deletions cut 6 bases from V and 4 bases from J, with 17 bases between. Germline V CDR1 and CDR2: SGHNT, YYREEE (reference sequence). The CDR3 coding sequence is TGTGCCAGCAATGATGACGGACTTCCATACAATGAGCAGTTCTTC. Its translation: CASNDDGLPYNEQFF.

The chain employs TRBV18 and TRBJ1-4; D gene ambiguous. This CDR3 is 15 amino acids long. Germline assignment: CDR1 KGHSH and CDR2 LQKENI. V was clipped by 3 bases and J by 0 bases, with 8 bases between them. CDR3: CASSPPGATNEKLFF. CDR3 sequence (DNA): TGTGCCAGCTCACCTCCCGGTGCAACTAATGAAAAACTGTTTTTT.

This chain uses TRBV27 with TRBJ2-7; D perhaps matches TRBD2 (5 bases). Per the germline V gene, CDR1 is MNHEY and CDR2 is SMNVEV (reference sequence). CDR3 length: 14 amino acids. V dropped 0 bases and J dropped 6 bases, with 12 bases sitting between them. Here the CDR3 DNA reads TGTGCCAGCAGTTTATCTTCGTCCGGGGTCGAGCAGTACTTC. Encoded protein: CASSLSSSGVEQYF.

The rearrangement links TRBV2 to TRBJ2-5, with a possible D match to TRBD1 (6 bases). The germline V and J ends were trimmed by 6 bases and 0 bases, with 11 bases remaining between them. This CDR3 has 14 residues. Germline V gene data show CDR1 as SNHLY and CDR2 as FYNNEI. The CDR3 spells CASSENRDQETQYF. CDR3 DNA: TGTGCCAGCAGCGAAAACAGGGACCAAGAGACCCAGTACTTC.

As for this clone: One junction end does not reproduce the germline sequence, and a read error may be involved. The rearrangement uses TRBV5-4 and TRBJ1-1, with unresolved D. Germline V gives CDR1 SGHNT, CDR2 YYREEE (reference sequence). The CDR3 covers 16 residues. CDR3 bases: TGTGCCAGCAGCCCCCCGGGGAGGGCCTTGAAAACTGAAGCTTTCTTT. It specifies CASSPPGRALKTEAFF.

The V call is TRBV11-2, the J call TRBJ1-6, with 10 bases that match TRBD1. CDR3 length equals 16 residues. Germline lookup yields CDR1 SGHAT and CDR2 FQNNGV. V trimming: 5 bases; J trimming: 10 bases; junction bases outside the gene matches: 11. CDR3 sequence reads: CASSHGQGVVYSPLHF. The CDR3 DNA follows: TGTGCCAGCAGCCATGGACAGGGGGTGGTGTACTCACCCCTCCACTTT.